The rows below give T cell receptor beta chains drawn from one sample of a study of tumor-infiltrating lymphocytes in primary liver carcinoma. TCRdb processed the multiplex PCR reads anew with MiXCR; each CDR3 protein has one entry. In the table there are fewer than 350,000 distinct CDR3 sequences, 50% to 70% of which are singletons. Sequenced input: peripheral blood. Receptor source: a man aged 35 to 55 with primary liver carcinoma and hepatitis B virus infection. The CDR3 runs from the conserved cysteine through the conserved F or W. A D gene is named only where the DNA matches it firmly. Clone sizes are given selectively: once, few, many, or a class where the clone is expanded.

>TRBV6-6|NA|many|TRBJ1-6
CASSSPGQSYNSPLHF
TGTGCCAGCAGTTCCCCCGGACAGTCCTATAATTCACCCCTCCACTTT
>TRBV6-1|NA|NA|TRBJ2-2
CASSIQRANTGELLF
TGTGCCAGCAGTATACAGAGGGCGAACACCGGGGAGCTGCTTTTT
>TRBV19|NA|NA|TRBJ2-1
CASSIRPSFDEQFF
TGTGCCAGTAGTATCCGCCCTAGCTTTGATGAGCAGTTCTTC
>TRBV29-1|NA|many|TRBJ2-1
CSVDQDNEQFF
TGCAGCGTTGATCAGGACAATGAGCAGTTCTTC
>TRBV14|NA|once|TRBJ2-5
CASSVVGVETQYF
TGTGCCAGCAGCGTAGTGGGAGTGGAGACCCAGTACTTC
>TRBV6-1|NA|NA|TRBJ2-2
CASNEVARQDLTGELFF
TGTGCCAGCAATGAAGTGGCTAGACAGGATTTAACCGGGGAGCTGTTTTTT
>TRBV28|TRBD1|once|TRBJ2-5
CASSSGGSLETQYF
TGTGCCAGCAGCTCAGGGGGCAGTTTGGAGACCCAGTACTTC
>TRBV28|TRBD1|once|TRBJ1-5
CVSRTQGAGNQPQHF
TGTGTCAGCAGGACACAGGGGGCGGGCAATCAGCCCCAGCATTTT
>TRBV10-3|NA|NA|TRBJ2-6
CAISDRVSGANVLTF
TGTGCCATCAGTGACCGGGTATCTGGGGCCAACGTCCTGACTTTC
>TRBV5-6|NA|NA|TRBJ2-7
CASSSPMTFYEQYF
TGTGCCAGCAGCTCGCCCATGACCTTCTACGAGCAGTACTTC
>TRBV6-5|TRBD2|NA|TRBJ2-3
CASGSPGLASTDTQYF
TGTGCCAGCGGCTCCCCGGGACTAGCCAGCACAGATACGCAGTATTTT
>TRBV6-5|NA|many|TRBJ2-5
CASSYFGQSIGETQYF
TGTGCCAGCAGTTACTTCGGACAGAGCATTGGAGAGACCCAGTACTTC
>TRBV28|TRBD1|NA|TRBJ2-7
CASSRTGQSYEQYF
TGTGCCAGCAGTCGGACAGGACAATCCTACGAGCAGTACTTC
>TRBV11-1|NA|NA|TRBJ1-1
CASSSSSGKAFF
TGTGCCAGCAGTTCGAGCAGCGGTAAAGCTTTCTTT
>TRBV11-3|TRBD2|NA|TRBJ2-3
CASSRELAGDGDTQYF
TGTGCCAGCAGTAGGGAACTAGCGGGAGATGGAGATACGCAGTATTTT
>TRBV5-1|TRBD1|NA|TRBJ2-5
CASSLAGTGEETQYF
TGCGCCAGCAGCTTGGCCGGGACAGGGGAAGAGACCCAGTACTTC
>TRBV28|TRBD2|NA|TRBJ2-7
CASSLGAGLDEQYF
TGTGCCAGCAGTTTAGGAGCGGGACTTGACGAGCAGTACTTC
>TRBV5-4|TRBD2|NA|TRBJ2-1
CASSREVGGRYNEQFF
TGTGCCAGCAGCAGGGAGGTTGGCGGGAGGTACAATGAGCAGTTCTTC
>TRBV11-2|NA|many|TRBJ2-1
CASSLIFEQFF
TGTGCCAGCAGCTTAATTTTCGAGCAGTTCTTC
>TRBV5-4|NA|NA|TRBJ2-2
CASSMGGSGRTGELFF
TGTGCCAGCAGCATGGGAGGCAGCGGAAGGACCGGGGAGCTGTTTTTT
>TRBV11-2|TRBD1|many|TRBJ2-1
CASSLRRQGRNEQFF
TGTGCCAGCAGCCTCCGAAGACAGGGACGCAATGAGCAGTTCTTC
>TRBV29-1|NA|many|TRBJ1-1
CSVEPRQEAEAFF
TGCAGCGTTGAACCAAGGCAGGAGGCTGAAGCTTTCTTT
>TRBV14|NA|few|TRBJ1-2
CANSRGGYGYTF
TGTGCCAACAGTCGCGGAGGCTATGGCTATACCTTC
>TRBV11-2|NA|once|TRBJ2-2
CASSWWGHGTGELLF
NA
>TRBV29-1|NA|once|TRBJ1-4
CSVQQQNERLFF
TGCAGCGTTCAACAGCAAAATGAAAGACTGTTTTTT
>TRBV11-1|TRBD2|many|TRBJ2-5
CASSLGASSGSFETQYF
TGTGCCAGCAGCCTAGGCGCGTCTAGCGGGAGTTTTGAGACCCAGTACTTC
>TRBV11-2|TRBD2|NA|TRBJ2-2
CASSLDPVSSGNTGELFF
TGTGCCAGCAGCTTAGATCCCGTGTCTAGCGGGAACACCGGGGAGCTGTTTTTT
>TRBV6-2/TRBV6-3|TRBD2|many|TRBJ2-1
CASRRVGRAVNNEQFF
TGTGCCAGCAGACGGGTGGGGAGGGCCGTAAACAATGAGCAGTTCTTC
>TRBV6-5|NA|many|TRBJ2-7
CASSYPTGLAYEQYF
TGTGCCAGCAGTTACCCTACAGGGCTGGCCTACGAGCAGTACTTC
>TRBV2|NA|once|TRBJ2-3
CASKANTDTQYF
TGTGCCAGCAAAGCGAACACAGATACGCAGTATTTT
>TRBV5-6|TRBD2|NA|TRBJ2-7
CAGSLLSGSHEQYF
TGTGCCGGCAGCTTACTTAGCGGGAGCCACGAGCAGTACTTC
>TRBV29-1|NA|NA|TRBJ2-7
CSANFGSYEEYF
TGCAGCGCAAACTTTGGTAGCTACGAGGAGTACTTC
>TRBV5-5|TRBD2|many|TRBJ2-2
CASSGTSVYTGELFF
TGTGCCAGCAGTGGGACTAGCGTCTACACCGGGGAGCTGTTTTTT
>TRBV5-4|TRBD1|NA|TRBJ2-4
CASSSTGVGAKDIQYF
TGTGCCAGCAGCTCGACAGGGGTGGGAGCCAAAGACATTCAGTACTTC
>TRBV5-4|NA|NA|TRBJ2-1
CASNFHYKSYEQFF
TGTGCCAGCAACTTCCACTACAAGAGCTATGAGCAGTTCTTC